This TCR beta chain came from a study of OX40 agonist ivuxolimab in advanced cancers. The length of the CDR3 is 13 residues. The V and J ends lost 0 bases and 8 bases respectively, with 8 bases between them. Germline CDR1 is SEHNR and CDR2 is FQNEAQ (reference sequence). Generated by immunoSEQ multiplex PCR, the TCRdb table keeps only in-frame clones and is missing some. The data show around 72,000 clones, around 82% seen once. Sequencing used CD4+ or CD8+ T cells sorted from blood, obtained in a trial of the OX40 agonist ivuxolimab. The chain combines TRBV7-9 with TRBJ2-1; tentative D call: TRBD2 (6 bases). The clonotype was recovered from an adult with an advanced solid tumor such as melanoma, head and neck, liver or kidney cancer. In DNA, the CDR3 is TGTGCCAGCAGCTTAGCACTAGCAGATGAGCAGTTCTTC. Translation: CASSLALADEQFF. The full variable domain, completed using reference TRBV7-9 and TRBJ2-1, is DTGVSQNPRHKITKRGQNVTFRCDPISEHNRLYWYRQTLGQGPEFLTYFQNEAQLEKSRLLSDRFSAERPKGSFSTLEIQRTEQGDSAMYLCASSLALADEQFFGPGTRLTVL.